Shown below are 10 T cell receptor beta chains from a single sample sequenced in a study of T cell responses to AZD1222 COVID-19 vaccine. Sequenced by immunoSEQ multiplex PCR; TCRdb stores in-frame clones only, minus some. In the table there are under 90,000 clones, approximately 85% of which are singletons. The sequencing here drew on peripheral blood, taken 28 days after the second AZD1222 dose. Receptor source: an adult who received the AZD1222 COVID-19 vaccine.

The rearrangement links TRBV9 to TRBJ2-2; D not certain. CDR3 length equals 14 residues. CDR1 SGDLS and CDR2 YYNGEE come from the germline V gene. The V gene lost 0 bases and the J gene lost 7 bases, with 10 bases spanning the gap. The DNA of the CDR3 is TGTGCCAGCAGCGTAGACTTCTGGGACGGGGAGCTGTTTTTT. Its translation is CASSVDFWDGELFF.

This chain joins TRBV6-6 and TRBJ1-4, with TRBD1 as a possible D gene (5 bases). The V end was cut by 4 bases, the J end by 7 bases, with 13 bases between. Germline V lookup: CDR1 MNHNY, CDR2 SVGAGI (reference sequence). This CDR3 spans 14 amino acids. The CDR3 reads CASSLEGMGEKLFF. The CDR3 bases are TGTGCCAGCAGTTTGGAGGGGATGGGTGAAAAACTGTTTTTT.

The chain carries TRBV10-3 and TRBJ2-7; D ambiguous. From germline, CDR1 is ENHRY and CDR2 SYGVKD. Trimming shortened V by 7 bases and J by 4 bases, and 11 bases separated the two germline ends. The CDR3 loop spans 12 amino acids. CDR3 region: CAIMTGTYEQYF. Here the CDR3 DNA reads TGTGCCATCATGACTGGTACTTACGAGCAGTACTTC.

This clone was recorded once. The chain is built from TRBV19 and TRBJ2-6; possibly TRBD2 for D (6 bases). CDR3 length: 18 residues. In germline, CDR1 is LNHDA, CDR2 SQIVND (reference sequence). Deletions cut 3 bases from V and 0 bases from J, with 15 bases between. The CDR3 spells CASSMGGSMPSGANVLTF. The CDR3 DNA is TGTGCCAGTAGTATGGGGGGATCGATGCCCTCTGGGGCCAACGTCCTGACTTTC.

This clone was seen only once. The gene calls are TRBV5-4 and TRBJ2-1, with a weak D call TRBD2 (6 bases). Trimming removed 0 bases from V and 7 bases from J, with 14 bases in between. Germline assignment: CDR1 SGHNT and CDR2 YYREEE (reference sequence). The CDR3 is 15 amino acids. The CDR3 region is CASSLDRASANEQFF. Here the CDR3 DNA reads TGTGCCAGCAGCTTGGATCGGGCTAGCGCGAATGAGCAGTTCTTC.

This rearrangement joins TRBV9 to TRBJ2-1; D not certain. The V end was cut by 2 bases, the J end by 8 bases, with 11 bases between. This CDR3 spans 13 amino acids. Looked up from germline, CDR1 is SGDLS and CDR2 is YYNGEE. DNA for the CDR3: TGTGCCAGCAGCGTTGGCCGTTTCGATGAGCAGTTCTTC. It translates to CASSVGRFDEQFF.

This chain joins TRBV19 and TRBJ1-2; 7 bases match TRBD1. The CDR3 is made up of 14 amino acids. The trim removed 6 bases at V and 6 bases at J, leaving 10 bases unmatched. The germline gives CDR1 LNHDA, CDR2 SQIVND (reference sequence). Here the CDR3 reads CASSETGVPNGYTF. DNA of the CDR3: TGTGCCAGTAGCGAAACAGGGGTCCCGAATGGCTACACCTTC.

This chain links TRBV28 with TRBJ2-1, with 10 bases lining up with TRBD1. CDR3 size: 14 residues. Germline V gene lookup returns CDR1 MDHEN and CDR2 SYDVKM. J lost 9 bases, V lost 10 bases, and 12 bases had no gene match. DNA of the CDR3: TGTGCCACCACGGGACAGGGGTATCTGGGTGAGCAGTTCTTC. Protein product: CATTGQGYLGEQFF.

This chain connects TRBV11-1 to TRBJ1-1; D not certain. Germline CDR1 and CDR2: SGHAT and FQDESV (reference sequence). The CDR3 consists of 14 residues. V was clipped by 3 bases and J by 3 bases, with 11 bases between them. The CDR3 protein is CASSFGSLDTEAFF. The CDR3 DNA is TGTGCCAGCAGCTTCGGCAGTCTCGACACTGAAGCTTTCTTT.

The chain couples TRBV5-5 to TRBJ1-4; TRBD1 agrees at 8 bases. Looked up from germline, CDR1 is SGHKS and CDR2 is YYEKEE (reference sequence). Germline trimming cut 3 bases from V and 7 bases from J; bases unmatched to any gene: 5. The CDR3 is 14 amino acids. For the CDR3, the DNA is TGTGCCAGCAGCTCAGGGGGCACTTTTGAAAAACTGTTTTTT. Translated: CASSSGGTFEKLFF.